The 22 T cell receptor beta chains given below trace back to one sample, sequenced in a study of CD8 T cells in Susac syndrome. A quantity of about 0.5 to 1 ug RNA underwent reverse transcription using random hexamers. TCRdb re-analysed the immunoSEQ multiplex PCR reads in MiXCR, keeping a single row per CDR3 protein. The table shows some 200,000 distinct CDR3 sequences, with less than 95% occurring only once. Sequencing was performed on CD4+ T cells from PBMCs. Receptor source: a human donor in good health.

The gene calls are TRBV5-1 and TRBJ2-7, with D tentatively TRBD2 (6 bases). Germline-derived CDR1 and CDR2 are SGHRS and YFSETQ. The CDR3 is 14 amino acids. The V end was cut by 4 bases, the J end by 5 bases, with 16 bases between. The CDR3 here is CASSRGGGVDEQYF. The CDR3 DNA follows: TGCGCCAGCAGCCGGGGTGGAGGGGTTGACGAGCAGTACTTC.

V usage is TRBV29-1 and J usage is TRBJ2-5; the match to TRBD1 covers 7 bases. After removal of 8 bases from V and 3 bases from J, the junction contained 6 bases not matched to a gene. The CDR3 loop spans 12 amino acids. The germline CDR1 and CDR2 sequences are SQVTM and ANQGSEA. The CDR3 coding sequence is TGCAGCCTCGAAACAGGGGAAGAGACCCAGTACTTC. It yields the protein CSLETGEETQYF.

The chain recombines TRBV18 with TRBJ2-7; possibly TRBD1 for D (5 bases). Germline values: CDR1 KGHSH, CDR2 LQKENI. Between the trimmed V and J ends, which lost 2 bases and 4 bases, there was a span of 18 bases. The length of the CDR3 is 16 residues. The CDR3 spells CASSPSQGALGYEQYF. The DNA for the CDR3 is TGTGCCAGCTCACCAAGTCAAGGGGCACTTGGTTACGAGCAGTACTTC.

V is TRBV6-2 or TRBV6-3 and J is TRBJ1-5; D is unclear. Germline assignment: CDR1 MNHEY and CDR2 SVGEGT. The germline V and J ends were trimmed by 3 bases and 0 bases, with 15 bases remaining between them. CDR3 length: 17 residues. The CDR3 DNA reads as TGTGCCAGCAGTTATGGCCGGCGGCCGTATAGCAATCAGCCCCAGCATTTT. This encodes CASSYGRRPYSNQPQHF.

About this clonotype itself: One end of the junction is discordant with germline, which a read error may explain. The rearrangement joins TRBV29-1 to TRBJ2-7; 9 bases are a match to TRBD2. The CDR3 is 14 amino acids. Germline V gene data show CDR1 as SQVTM and CDR2 as ANQGSEA. CDR3 nucleotides: TGCAGCGTCGCCTTTAGCGGGAGCTCCCACGAGCAGTACTTC. Residues: CSVAFSGSSHEQYF.

The rearrangement joins TRBV7-2 to TRBJ1-1; tentative D call: TRBD1 (5 bases). The CDR3 length is 13 residues. Trimming took 6 bases from V and 1 from J, leaving 9 bases between them. Germline CDR1 and CDR2: SGHTA and FQGNSA. CDR3 loop: CASRHDRNTEAFF. CDR3 DNA: TGTGCCAGCAGGCATGACAGGAACACTGAAGCTTTCTTT.

The V and J genes are TRBV28 and TRBJ2-1; either TRBD1 or TRBD2 may fit D (5 bases each). V lost 6 bases, J lost 4 bases, and 25 bases lay in between. Germline V lookup: CDR1 MDHEN, CDR2 SYDVKM. This CDR3 comprises 18 residues. CDR3 sequence reads: CASSIGWGSVIRYNEQFF. The CDR3 nucleotides are TGTGCCAGCAGCATAGGTTGGGGGAGCGTAATTAGGTACAATGAGCAGTTCTTC. The whole variable domain, filled in from reference TRBV28 and TRBJ2-1, reads DVKVTQSSRYLVKRTGEKVFLECVQDMDHENMFWYRQDPGLGLRLIYFSYDVKMKEKGDIPEGYSVSREKKERFSLILESASTNQTSMYLCASSIGWGSVIRYNEQFFGPGTRLTVL.

The gene calls are TRBV29-1 and TRBJ1-2; TRBD1 aligns across 9 bases. Germline V CDR1 and CDR2: SQVTM, ANQGSEA. V lost 6 bases, J lost 7 bases, and 9 bases stayed unmatched. The CDR3 contains 13 residues. This chain's CDR3 is CSVLLQGAGGYTF. CDR3 bases: TGCAGCGTGCTACTACAGGGGGCTGGTGGCTACACCTTC. Based on the CDR3 plus reference TRBV29-1 and TRBJ1-2, the full variable domain is SAVISQKPSRDICQRGTSLTIQCQVDSQVTMMFWYRQQPGQSLTLIATANQGSEATYESGFVIDKFPISRPNLTFSTLTVSNMSPEDSSIYLCSVLLQGAGGYTFGSGTRLTVV.

The chain is built from TRBV4-3 and TRBJ1-5; D remains ambiguous. Germline assignment: CDR1 LGHNA and CDR2 YSLEER. The V gene lost 0 bases and the J gene lost 4 bases, with 4 bases spanning the gap. The CDR3 extends over 13 amino acids. CDR3 region: CASSQDWNQPQHF. CDR3 DNA sequence: TGCGCCAGCAGCCAAGATTGGAATCAGCCCCAGCATTTT.

The chain joins TRBV5-1 to TRBJ1-5; D uncertain. Trimming removed 0 bases at V and 6 bases at J, with 13 bases between. CDR3 length: 15 residues. In germline, CDR1 is SGHRS, CDR2 YFSETQ. The CDR3 here is CASSLARRDSQPQHF. CDR3 sequence (DNA): TGCGCCAGCAGCTTGGCCAGGAGGGATAGTCAGCCCCAGCATTTT.

The chain uses TRBV18 and TRBJ2-6, with 7 bases lining up with TRBD1. The V segment lost 3 bases and the J segment 4 bases; nucleotides outside the gene matches: 12. The germline V gene has CDR1 KGHSH and CDR2 LQKENI. CDR3 length: 18 residues. The CDR3: CASSPPTGLSSGANVLTF. The DNA of the CDR3 is TGTGCCAGCTCACCGCCGACAGGGCTGTCCTCCGGGGCCAACGTCCTGACTTTC.

The count of this clonotype is one. V usage is TRBV23-1 and J usage is TRBJ2-2; no firm D call. TRBV23-1 is designated an ORF whose function remains uncertain. The V end was cut by 0 bases, the J end by 0 bases, with 14 bases between. The CDR3 is 18 amino acids. CDR3 residues: CASSQSQESGPNTGELFF. Written as DNA, the CDR3 is TGCGCCAGCAGTCAATCCCAAGAATCCGGGCCGAACACCGGGGAGCTGTTTTTT.

The rearrangement joins TRBV7-2 to TRBJ1-4, with 7 bases that match TRBD1. Germline V gene data show CDR1 as SGHTA and CDR2 as FQGNSA. With 4 bases clipped from V and 12 bases from J, the junction kept 2 bases outside the gene matches. The CDR3 loop spans 11 amino acids. The CDR3 sequence is CASSWGTELFF. The DNA of the CDR3 is TGTGCCAGCAGCTGGGGGACAGAACTGTTTTTT. The full variable domain, in which reference TRBV7-2 and TRBJ1-4 provide the parts outside the CDR3, is GAGVSQSPSNKVTEKGKDVELRCDPISGHTALYWYRQSLGQGLEFLIYFQGNSAPDKSGLPSDRFSAERTGGSVSTLTIQRTQQEDSAVYLCASSWGTELFFGSGTQLSVL.

The genes are TRBV6-5 and TRBJ2-1; 7 bases are shared with TRBD1. With V trimmed by 2 bases and J by 5 bases, 3 bases remained unmatched. The CDR3 is 14 residues long. Germline V gene lookup returns CDR1 MNHEY and CDR2 SVGAGI. Here the CDR3 DNA reads TGTGCCAGCAGTTACAGAGGGACAGACAATGAGCAGTTCTTC. This codes for CASSYRGTDNEQFF.

The genes are TRBV20-1 and TRBJ2-7; weak D call: TRBD1 (6 bases). CDR3 length: 13 residues. V lost 3 bases, J lost 3 bases, and 12 bases lay in between. The germline V gene encodes CDR1 DFQATT and CDR2 SNEGSKA (reference sequence). CDR3: CSARNRAGYEQYF. The CDR3 DNA follows: TGCAGTGCTAGGAACAGGGCTGGCTACGAGCAGTACTTC.

This chain uses TRBV5-1 with TRBJ2-7, with 9 bases matching TRBD2. Trimming removed 3 bases from V and 5 bases from J; junction bases left unmatched: 15. Germline V gives CDR1 SGHRS, CDR2 YFSETQ. The CDR3 covers 17 residues. Written as DNA, the CDR3 is TGCGCCAGCAGCTCTTTGGGGGGCGGGAGGGCCCTGGACGAGCAGTACTTC. Translated: CASSSLGGGRALDEQYF. The full variable domain, in which reference TRBV5-1 and TRBJ2-7 provide the parts outside the CDR3, is KAGVTQTPRYLIKTRGQQVTLSCSPISGHRSVSWYQQTPGQGLQFLFEYFSETQRNKGNFPGRFSGRQFSNSRSEMNVSTLELGDSALYLCASSSLGGGRALDEQYFGPGTRLTVT.

This chain connects TRBV29-1 to TRBJ2-3; 9 bases align to TRBD2. Trimming removed 2 bases from V and 0 bases from J; junction bases left unmatched: 0. Germline lookup yields CDR1 SQVTM and CDR2 ANQGSEA. This CDR3 contains 14 residues. In nucleotides, the CDR3 is TGCAGCGTTGAAACTAGCGGGAGCACAGATACGCAGTATTTT. This codes for CSVETSGSTDTQYF.

V gene TRBV11-1 combines with J gene TRBJ1-2, with D perhaps matching TRBD1 (6 bases). The CDR3 is made up of 13 amino acids. Germline CDR1 and CDR2: SGHAT and FQDESV (reference sequence). The V end was cut by 6 bases, the J end by 1 base, with 9 bases between. The CDR3 DNA follows: TGTGCCAGCAGGGCGGACAGTAACTATGGCTACACCTTC. This translates into CASRADSNYGYTF.

The V call is TRBV6-5, the J call TRBJ1-1, with D possibly being TRBD1 (5 bases). Germline lookup yields CDR1 MNHEY and CDR2 SVGAGI. Trimming removed 2 bases from V and 0 bases from J, with 13 bases in between. The CDR3 has 16 amino acids. This CDR3 is CASSYGAGRLNTEAFF. The CDR3 nucleotides read TGTGCCAGCAGTTACGGAGCAGGGAGGCTGAACACTGAAGCTTTCTTT.

CDR3 protein: CASRSGWWEQYF. In DNA, the CDR3 is TGTGCCAGCAGGTCAGGGTGGTGGGAGCAGTACTTC. The chain has TRBV6-5 and TRBJ2-7; maybe TRBD1 (5 bases). Germline values: CDR1 MNHEY, CDR2 SVGAGI. The V end was cut by 6 bases, the J end by 7 bases, with 13 bases between. The length of the CDR3 is 12 residues.

The chain joins TRBV27 to TRBJ1-5, with 8 bases matching TRBD1. Looked up from germline, CDR1 is MNHEY and CDR2 is SMNVEV (reference sequence). V was clipped by 5 bases and J by 4 bases; unmatched bases: 7. The CDR3 runs 15 residues. In DNA, the CDR3 is TGTGCCAGCAGTCCCAGGACAGGGCTGAATCAGCCCCAGCATTTT. Translated, it gives CASSPRTGLNQPQHF.

This clonotype was found once. This chain joins TRBV20-1 and TRBJ2-7; 7 positions agree with TRBD2. The germline CDR1 and CDR2 sequences are DFQATT and SNEGSKA (reference sequence). The CDR3 is 15 amino acids. The junction had 15 bases not matched to a gene; V was cut back by 3 bases and J by 7 bases. Here the CDR3 reads CSASLPSGGEEEQYF. CDR3 nucleotides: TGCAGTGCTAGTCTACCTAGCGGAGGCGAGGAGGAGCAGTACTTC.